This TCR beta chain was identified in a study of blood T cell repertoires in COVID-19. In the study overall: COVID-19 samples collected from the United States, Italy and Spain covered acute and convalescent phases.

As processed by the authors: Cell counts per sample came from amplifying reference gene primers. TCRdb's table, derived via immunoSEQ multiplex PCR, lists solely in-frame clones and lacks some. Clonal size and the V and J genes are those of that table, whereas D and trimming came from the DNA. Altogether a few hundred thousand clones are present, approximately 80% being singletons, with the ten largest covering about 1%. V lost 1 base, J lost 4 bases, and 17 bases lay in between. Germline V lookup: CDR1 SGHTA, CDR2 FQGNSA. This CDR3 spans 16 amino acids. The sequence was collected from a human donor with acute or convalescent COVID-19. The donor label of this sample is uncertain. The material sequenced was peripheral blood. The chain is built from TRBV7-2 and TRBJ2-7, with D perhaps matching TRBD1 (5 bases). CDR3: CASSLVRNRLNYEQYF. For the CDR3, the DNA is TGTGCCAGCAGCTTAGTTCGAAACAGGCTTAATTACGAGCAGTACTTC.